The 26 T cell receptor beta chains reported below all come from one sample, sequenced in a study of brain T cells in children with intractable seizures. The data were produced by immunoSEQ multiplex PCR, yet TCRdb's version contains in-frame clones alone and is incomplete. The table has 65,000 to 85,000 clones, 85% to 95% seen once. The material was peripheral blood, obtained at surgery. These receptors all come from a boy in the first two years of life with tuberous sclerosis and intractable seizures.

The table lists this clone with a few counts. This chain links TRBV19 with TRBJ1-6; D gene ambiguous. Between the trimmed V and J ends, which lost 7 bases and 7 bases, there was a span of 11 bases. The CDR3 consists of 13 residues. Germline assignment: CDR1 LNHDA and CDR2 SQIVND (reference sequence). CDR3 in amino acids: CASTQVNNSPLHF. CDR3 DNA sequence: TGTGCCAGTACCCAGGTGAACAATTCACCCCTCCACTTT.

The CDR3 region is CSVSLGVSSYEQYF. The DNA for the CDR3 is TGCAGCGTTAGTCTGGGGGTGAGCTCCTACGAGCAGTACTTC. The genes are TRBV29-1 and TRBJ2-7, with D possibly called TRBD1 or TRBD2 (5 bases each). V was clipped by 5 bases and J by 0 bases, with 14 bases between them. Germline V CDR1 and CDR2: SQVTM, ANQGSEA. This CDR3 spans 14 amino acids.

A single count supports this clone. The chain combines TRBV5-6 with TRBJ2-2; D gene unclear. The CDR3 totals 13 residues. Trimming pared 1 base from V and 2 bases from J, leaving 3 bases between. CDR1 and CDR2 (germline): SGHDT, YYEEEE. CDR3 nucleotides: TGTGCCAGCAGCTTGCGAAACACCGGGGAGCTGTTTTTT. It is translated as CASSLRNTGELFF. The full variable domain, in which reference TRBV5-6 and TRBJ2-2 provide the parts outside the CDR3, is DAGVTQSPTHLIKTRGQQVTLRCSPKSGHDTVSWYQQALGQGPQFIFQYYEEEERQRGNFPDRFSGHQFPNYSSELNVNALLLGDSALYLCASSLRNTGELFFGEGSRLTVL.

The chain employs TRBV3-1 (or the pseudogene TRBV3-2) and TRBJ1-4; D gene unclear. Trimming pared 0 bases from V and 7 bases from J, leaving 15 bases between. The CDR3 is 16 amino acids. Germline lookup yields CDR1 LGHDT and CDR2 YNNKEL (reference sequence). The CDR3 protein is CASSQDLTMRGEKLFF. For the CDR3, the DNA is TGTGCCAGCAGCCAAGATCTGACAATGCGGGGTGAAAAACTGTTTTTT.

V is TRBV29-1 and J is TRBJ2-7; TRBD2 agrees at 11 bases. J gave up 5 bases and V 4 bases, and 4 bases lay outside the gene matches. Per germline, CDR1 SQVTM and CDR2 ANQGSEA. This CDR3 comprises 13 residues. For the CDR3, the DNA is TGCAGCGTTGTAACTAGCGGGAGAAACGAGCAGTACTTC. Translating gives CSVVTSGRNEQYF.

The chain combines TRBV24-1 with TRBJ2-2, with D uncertain. The V gene lost 4 bases and the J gene lost 7 bases, with 3 bases spanning the gap. CDR3 size: 11 residues. Germline V gene lookup returns CDR1 KGHDR and CDR2 SFDVKD. This CDR3 is CATSEGGELFF. CDR3 sequence (DNA): TGTGCCACCAGTGAGGGCGGGGAGCTGTTTTTT.

The chain combines TRBV6-5 with TRBJ1-1; no firm D call. The CDR3 loop spans 12 amino acids. Germline V gene lookup returns CDR1 MNHEY and CDR2 SVGAGI. Deletions cut 8 bases from V and 5 bases from J, with 12 bases between. The CDR3 DNA sequence: TGTGCCAGCGGCGGGGTATTGACTGAAGCTTTCTTT. This translates into CASGGVLTEAFF.

This clone was detected once. This rearrangement joins TRBV9 to TRBJ2-1; 7 positions agree with TRBD1. The CDR3 consists of 17 residues. The germline V gene encodes CDR1 SGDLS and CDR2 YYNGEE. Trimming removed 3 bases from V and 6 bases from J; junction bases left unmatched: 15. CDR3 protein: CASSAPPTGTASNEQFF. DNA of the CDR3: TGTGCCAGCAGCGCCCCCCCAACCGGGACAGCCTCCAATGAGCAGTTCTTC.

This chain links TRBV30 with TRBJ1-1; a weak D match, TRBD1 (5 bases). The germline V gene encodes CDR1 GTSNPN and CDR2 SVGIG (reference sequence). V was trimmed by 2 bases and J by 1 base, leaving 11 bases between them. The CDR3 length is 14 residues. The chain's CDR3 is CAWSPGRENTEAFF. CDR3 coding DNA: TGTGCCTGGAGTCCGGGACGGGAGAACACTGAAGCTTTCTTT.

The chain couples TRBV9 to TRBJ2-6, with unresolved D. This CDR3 contains 15 residues. Trimming shortened V by 0 bases and J by 0 bases, and 4 bases separated the two germline ends. From germline, CDR1 is SGDLS and CDR2 YYNGEE. The CDR3 protein is CASSVVISGANVLTF. The CDR3 DNA reads TGTGCCAGCAGCGTAGTGATCTCTGGGGCCAACGTCCTGACTTTC.

The gene calls are TRBV4-1 and TRBJ2-3; no definite D call. This CDR3 contains 13 residues. CDR1 is MGHRA and CDR2 is YSYEKL in the germline V gene. V lost 1 base and J 6 bases, leaving 8 bases between the germline ends. This chain's CDR3 is CASSQGRTDTQYF. In DNA form, the CDR3 reads TGCGCCAGCAGCCAAGGACGGACGGATACGCAGTATTTT.

The chain links TRBV11-3 to TRBJ1-2; 7 bases line up with TRBD1. The CDR3 runs to 16 residues. The germline gives CDR1 SGHNT, CDR2 YENEEA. The ends lost 4 bases at V and 1 base at J; junction bases unmatched: 9. The CDR3 DNA reads as TGTGCCAGCAGCTCGGACAGGCCCCCCATTAACTATGGCTACACCTTC. This gives the protein CASSSDRPPINYGYTF.

The chain is built from TRBV24-1 and TRBJ2-1; a possible D gene is TRBD2 (6 bases). Germline values: CDR1 KGHDR, CDR2 SFDVKD. The germline V and J ends were trimmed by 9 bases and 5 bases, with 13 bases remaining between them. CDR3 length: 13 amino acids. The chain's CDR3 is CATRGSGDNEQFF. The CDR3 DNA sequence: TGTGCCACCCGAGGTAGCGGTGACAATGAGCAGTTCTTC.

The V and J genes are TRBV7-2 and TRBJ1-6, with a weak D call TRBD1 (5 bases). V lost 0 bases and J 10 bases, leaving 13 bases between the germline ends. The CDR3 is 15 residues long. Germline V CDR1 and CDR2: SGHTA, FQGNSA. CDR3: CASSLAQVLGSPLHF. As DNA, the CDR3 is TGTGCCAGCAGCTTAGCACAGGTACTAGGATCACCCCTCCACTTT.

The chain uses TRBV6-5 and TRBJ1-1; 7 positions match TRBD1. Germline-derived CDR1 and CDR2 are MNHEY and SVGAGI. V shed 6 bases and J 6 bases; nucleotides not matched to a gene: 10. This CDR3 contains 14 residues. CDR3 nucleotides: TGTGCCAGCAGAGCGATTACAGGGGTGGCTGAAGCTTTCTTT. It encodes CASRAITGVAEAFF.

V is TRBV7-2 and J is TRBJ1-1; maybe TRBD1 (5 bases). The CDR3 is made up of 18 amino acids. Looked up from germline, CDR1 is SGHTA and CDR2 is FQGNSA. The germline V and J ends were trimmed by 5 bases and 0 bases, with 22 bases remaining between them. CDR3 sequence reads: CASSRTRYLDSVNTEAFF. As DNA, the CDR3 is TGTGCCAGCAGCCGTACCCGGTACTTAGACAGCGTGAACACTGAAGCTTTCTTT.

The chain employs TRBV6-5 and TRBJ1-2, with D possibly TRBD1 on 5 matching bases. V lost 6 bases, J lost 4 bases, and 12 bases lay in between. The CDR3 runs to 13 residues. The germline gives CDR1 MNHEY, CDR2 SVGAGI. CDR3 nucleotide sequence: TGTGCCAGCAGGCCGACAGCTTCCTATGGCTACACCTTC. Encoded protein: CASRPTASYGYTF.

CDR3 protein: CASSLSSGNTIYF. CDR3 sequence (DNA): TGTGCCAGCAGTTTATCTTCTGGAAACACCATATATTTT. The V gene is TRBV12-3 or TRBV12-4, the J gene TRBJ1-3; D gene uncertain. The V end lost 2 bases, the J end lost 1 base, and 3 bases lay between the germline ends. CDR3 length: 13 amino acids.

The chain couples TRBV30 to TRBJ2-1; TRBD1 matches at 7 bases. Trimming took 5 bases from V and 0 from J; bases not matched to a gene: 4. Looked up from germline, CDR1 is GTSNPN and CDR2 is SVGIG (reference sequence). The CDR3 totals 14 residues. The CDR3 coding sequence is TGTGCCTGGGGCCGGGACAGCTCCTACAATGAGCAGTTCTTC. Translated: CAWGRDSSYNEQFF.

This sequence joins TRBV24-1 and TRBJ1-2, with TRBD1 identical over 7 bases. CDR1 is KGHDR and CDR2 is SFDVKD in the germline V gene. The ends lost 11 bases at V and 4 bases at J; junction bases unmatched: 6. This CDR3 comprises 12 residues. CDR3 coding DNA: TGTGCCATCAGGGACAGCTTCTATGGCTACACCTTC. Amino acid sequence: CAIRDSFYGYTF.

The CDR3 DNA follows: TGTGCCAGCACCAAAGGGGGGGAGCTTTCCCCGGCTAACTATGGCTACACCTTC. As protein: CASTKGGELSPANYGYTF. The chain carries TRBV9 and TRBJ1-2; D may be TRBD1 (6 bases). V was cut by 6 bases and J by 0 bases, with 24 bases left in between. There are 18 residues in the CDR3. The germline V gene encodes CDR1 SGDLS and CDR2 YYNGEE.

CDR3 protein: CASSPGLAGVFYEQFF. The CDR3, as DNA: TGTGCCAGTAGTCCGGGACTAGCGGGAGTTTTTTATGAGCAGTTCTTC. The rearrangement uses TRBV19 and TRBJ2-1; 14 bases match TRBD2. The CDR3 is made up of 16 amino acids. The junction had 8 bases not matched to a gene; V was cut back by 5 bases and J by 8 bases. The germline CDR1 and CDR2 sequences are LNHDA and SQIVND (reference sequence).

The rearrangement uses TRBV6-1 and TRBJ2-7; D not resolved. The ends were cut back, 2 bases at V and 2 bases at J, with 7 bases in the middle. Germline V gives CDR1 MNHNS, CDR2 SASEGT. This CDR3 region has 13 residues. This chain's CDR3 is CASSEMTPYEQYF. The CDR3, as DNA: TGTGCCAGCAGTGAAATGACCCCCTACGAGCAGTACTTC.

This clone is a singleton in its sample. V and J are TRBV11-2 and TRBJ2-7; D is unclear. V dropped 1 base and J dropped 5 bases, with 9 bases sitting between them. Germline V lookup: CDR1 SGHAT, CDR2 FQNNGV. The CDR3 covers 13 residues. As DNA, the CDR3 is TGTGCCAGCAGCTTAGGTCAGGTCGACGAGCAGTACTTC. It codes for CASSLGQVDEQYF.

This clone occurred once. The V call is TRBV20-1, the J call TRBJ2-3; 7 nucleotides line up with TRBD2. The germline V gene has CDR1 DFQATT and CDR2 SNEGSKA (reference sequence). The ends lost 3 bases at V and 5 bases at J; junction bases unmatched: 14. CDR3 length: 16 residues. CDR3 coding DNA: TGCAGTGCTAGTGTGTGGGAGGGCCGTTTCGTAGATACGCAGTATTTT. Translating it yields CSASVWEGRFVDTQYF.

The V and J genes are TRBV7-9 and TRBJ1-1, with D possibly TRBD1 on 5 matching bases. The CDR3 contains 15 residues. Germline V gene data show CDR1 as SEHNR and CDR2 as FQNEAQ (reference sequence). V was cut by 5 bases and J by 6 bases, with 19 bases left in between. The CDR3 region has the DNA TGTGCCAGCAGCCCCCCCCTAGAGGGGAAACCTGAAGCTTTCTTT. This codes for CASSPPLEGKPEAFF. The full variable domain, rest sourced from reference TRBV7-9 and TRBJ1-1, is DTGVSQNPRHKITKRGQNVTFRCDPISEHNRLYWYRQTLGQGPEFLTYFQNEAQLEKSRLLSDRFSAERPKGSFSTLEIQRTEQGDSAMYLCASSPPLEGKPEAFFGQGTRLTVV.